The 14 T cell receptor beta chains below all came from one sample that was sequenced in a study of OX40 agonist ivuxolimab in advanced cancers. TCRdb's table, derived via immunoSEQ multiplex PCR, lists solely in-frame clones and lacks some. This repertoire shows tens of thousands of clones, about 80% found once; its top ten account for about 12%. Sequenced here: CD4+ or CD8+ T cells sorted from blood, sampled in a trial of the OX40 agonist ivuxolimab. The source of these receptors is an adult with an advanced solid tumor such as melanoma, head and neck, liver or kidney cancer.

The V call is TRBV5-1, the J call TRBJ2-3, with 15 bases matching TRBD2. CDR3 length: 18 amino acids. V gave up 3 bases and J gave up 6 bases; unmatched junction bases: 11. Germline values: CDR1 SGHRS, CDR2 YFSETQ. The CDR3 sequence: CASSSTGLAGGGRDTQYF. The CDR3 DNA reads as TGCGCCAGCAGCTCCACCGGACTAGCGGGAGGGGGAAGGGATACGCAGTATTTT.

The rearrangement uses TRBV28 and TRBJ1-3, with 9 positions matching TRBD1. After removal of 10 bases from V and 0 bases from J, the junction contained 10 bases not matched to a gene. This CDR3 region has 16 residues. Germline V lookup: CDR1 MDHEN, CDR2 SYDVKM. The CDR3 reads CATRTGAFSSGNTIYF. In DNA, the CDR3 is TGTGCCACGAGGACAGGGGCTTTTAGCTCTGGAAACACCATATATTTT.

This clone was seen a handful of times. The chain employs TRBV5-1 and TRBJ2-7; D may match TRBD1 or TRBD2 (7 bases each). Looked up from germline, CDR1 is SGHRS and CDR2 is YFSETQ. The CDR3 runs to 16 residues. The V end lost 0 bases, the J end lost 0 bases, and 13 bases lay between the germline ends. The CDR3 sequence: CASSLEGGGSSYEQYF. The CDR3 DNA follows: TGCGCCAGCAGCTTGGAAGGGGGCGGGAGCTCCTACGAGCAGTACTTC.

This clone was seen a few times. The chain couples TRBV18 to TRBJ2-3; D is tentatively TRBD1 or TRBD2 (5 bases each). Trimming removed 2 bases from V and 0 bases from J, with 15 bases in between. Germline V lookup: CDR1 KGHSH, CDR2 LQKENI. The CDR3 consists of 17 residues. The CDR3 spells CASSPSAGTASTDTQYF. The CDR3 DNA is TGTGCCAGCTCACCAAGTGCCGGGACGGCCAGCACAGATACGCAGTATTTT.

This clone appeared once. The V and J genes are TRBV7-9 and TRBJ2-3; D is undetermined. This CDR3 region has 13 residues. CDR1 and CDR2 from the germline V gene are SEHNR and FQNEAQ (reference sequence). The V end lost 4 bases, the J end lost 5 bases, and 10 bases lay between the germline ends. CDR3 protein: CASSSTDGDTQYF. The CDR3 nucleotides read TGTGCCAGCAGCTCGACTGACGGAGATACGCAGTATTTT.

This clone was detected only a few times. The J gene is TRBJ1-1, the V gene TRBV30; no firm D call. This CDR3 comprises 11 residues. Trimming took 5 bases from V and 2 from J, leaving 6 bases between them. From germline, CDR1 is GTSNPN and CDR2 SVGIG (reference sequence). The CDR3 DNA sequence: TGTGCCTGGGCCCCTAACACTGAAGCTTTCTTT. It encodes CAWAPNTEAFF.

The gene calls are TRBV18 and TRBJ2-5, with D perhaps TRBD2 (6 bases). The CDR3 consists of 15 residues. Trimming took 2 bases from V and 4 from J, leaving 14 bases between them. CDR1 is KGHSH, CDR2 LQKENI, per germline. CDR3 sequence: CASSPNTGVGETQYF. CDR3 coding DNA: TGTGCCAGCTCACCAAATACGGGAGTCGGAGAGACCCAGTACTTC.

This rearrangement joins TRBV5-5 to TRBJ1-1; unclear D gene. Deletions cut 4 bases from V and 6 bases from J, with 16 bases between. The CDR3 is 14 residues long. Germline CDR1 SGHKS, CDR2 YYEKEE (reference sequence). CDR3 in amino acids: CASSPLAQLAEAFF. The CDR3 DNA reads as TGTGCCAGCAGCCCCCTGGCCCAATTGGCTGAAGCTTTCTTT.

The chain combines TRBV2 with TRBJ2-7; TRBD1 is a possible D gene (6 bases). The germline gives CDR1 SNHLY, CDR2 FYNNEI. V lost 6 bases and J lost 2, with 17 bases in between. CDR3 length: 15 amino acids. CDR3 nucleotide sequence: TGTGCCAGCAGCGAATACGGGACAACCACCTACGAGCAGTACTTC. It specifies CASSEYGTTTYEQYF.

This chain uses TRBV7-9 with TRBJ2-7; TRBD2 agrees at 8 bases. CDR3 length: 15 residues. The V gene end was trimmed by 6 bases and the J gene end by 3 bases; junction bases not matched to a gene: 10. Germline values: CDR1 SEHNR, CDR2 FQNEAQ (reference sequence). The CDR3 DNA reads TGTGCCAGCAGTCCGGGAGGGCAGGGAAGCTACGAGCAGTACTTC. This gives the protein CASSPGGQGSYEQYF.

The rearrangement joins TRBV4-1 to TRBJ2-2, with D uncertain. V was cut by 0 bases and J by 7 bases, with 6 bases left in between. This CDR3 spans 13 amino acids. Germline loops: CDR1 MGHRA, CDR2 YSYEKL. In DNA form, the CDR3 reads TGCGCCAGCAGCCAAGATTATATCGGGGAGCTGTTTTTT. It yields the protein CASSQDYIGELFF.

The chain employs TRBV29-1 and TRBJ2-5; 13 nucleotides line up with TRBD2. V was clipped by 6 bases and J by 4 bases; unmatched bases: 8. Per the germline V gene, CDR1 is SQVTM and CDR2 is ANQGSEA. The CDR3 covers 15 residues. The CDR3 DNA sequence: TGCAGCGTGAAAGGACTAGCGGGAGAGGGAGAGACCCAGTACTTC. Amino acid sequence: CSVKGLAGEGETQYF. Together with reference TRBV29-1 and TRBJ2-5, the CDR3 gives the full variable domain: SAVISQKPSRDICQRGTSLTIQCQVDSQVTMMFWYRQQPGQSLTLIATANQGSEATYESGFVIDKFPISRPNLTFSTLTVSNMSPEDSSIYLCSVKGLAGEGETQYFGPGTRLLVL.

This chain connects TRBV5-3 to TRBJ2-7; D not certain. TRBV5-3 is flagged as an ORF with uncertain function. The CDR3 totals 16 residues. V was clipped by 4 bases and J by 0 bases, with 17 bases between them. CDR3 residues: CARSPPHRLGSYEQYF. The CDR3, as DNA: TGTGCCAGAAGCCCGCCTCATCGTCTAGGCTCCTACGAGCAGTACTTC.

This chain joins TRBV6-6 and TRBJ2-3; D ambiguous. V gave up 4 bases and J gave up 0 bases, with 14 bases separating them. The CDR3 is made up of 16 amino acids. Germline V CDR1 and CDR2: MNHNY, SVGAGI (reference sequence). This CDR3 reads CASSFGRTDSTDTQYF. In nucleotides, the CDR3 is TGTGCCAGCAGTTTCGGACGGACGGACAGCACAGATACGCAGTATTTT.